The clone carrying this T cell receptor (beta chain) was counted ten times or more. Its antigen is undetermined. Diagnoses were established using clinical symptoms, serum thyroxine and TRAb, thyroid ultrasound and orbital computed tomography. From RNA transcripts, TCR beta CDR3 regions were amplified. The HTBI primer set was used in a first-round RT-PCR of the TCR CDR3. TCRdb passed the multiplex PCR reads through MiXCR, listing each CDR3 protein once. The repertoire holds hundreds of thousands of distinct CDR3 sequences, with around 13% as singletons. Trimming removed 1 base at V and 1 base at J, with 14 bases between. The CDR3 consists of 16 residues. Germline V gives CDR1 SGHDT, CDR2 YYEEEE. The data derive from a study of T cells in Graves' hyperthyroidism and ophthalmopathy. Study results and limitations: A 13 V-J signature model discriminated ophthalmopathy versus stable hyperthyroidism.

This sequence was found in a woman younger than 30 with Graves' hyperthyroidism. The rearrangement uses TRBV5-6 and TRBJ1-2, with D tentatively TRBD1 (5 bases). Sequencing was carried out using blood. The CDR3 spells CASSLLPQGLNYGYTF. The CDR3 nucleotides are TGTGCCAGCAGCTTGCTTCCTCAGGGCCTTAACTATGGCTACACCTTC.